The rows below give T cell receptor beta chains drawn from one sample of a study of regulatory T cells in long-lasting Graves disease. Using its own MiXCR run on the multiplex PCR reads, TCRdb lists one record per CDR3 protein. The sample contains a few hundred thousand distinct CDR3 sequences, over 15% of which appear only once. A further study also used this sample, focusing on T cells in Graves' hyperthyroidism and ophthalmopathy.

The input for sequencing was peripheral blood mononuclear cells (PBMCs), taken at new diagnosis, from a patient treated with antithyroid drugs. The receptors derive from a man in his forties or fifties with Graves disease. CDR3s include the opening cysteine and the closing phenylalanine or tryptophan. The D gene is left open where the match is weak. Where a row states a size, it is once, few, many or the class of an expanded clone; other rows omit it.

J gene	clone size	V gene	D gene	CDR3 DNA	CDR3 protein
TRBJ2-7	many	TRBV4-3	TRBD1	TGCGCCAGCAGCCTTACCGGGACAGGGGATAAAACCTACGAGCAGTACTTC	CASSLTGTGDKTYEQYF
TRBJ2-1	few	TRBV7-2	TRBD1	TGTGCCAGCAGCTCACGGACAGGGGGCTTTGAGCAGTTCTTC	CASSSRTGGFEQFF
TRBJ2-1	few	TRBV7-3	.	TGTGCCAGCAGCTTCACCGTTAACAATGAGCAGTTCTTC	CASSFTVNNEQFF
TRBJ2-3	many	TRBV5-1	TRBD1	TGCGCCAGCAGCGTCCGGACAGGAGATACGCAGTATTTT	CASSVRTGDTQYF
TRBJ2-1	few	TRBV5-4	.	TGTGCCAGCAGCTTGGTCGGGCATAACAATGAGCAGTTCTTC	CASSLVGHNNEQFF
TRBJ1-3	few	TRBV20-1	.	TGCAGTGCTCACCAGGGCTTTGGAAACACCATATATTTT	CSAHQGFGNTIYF
TRBJ2-7	many	TRBV6-2/TRBV6-3	.	TGTGCCAGCAGTTACTCGCCCGGGGATGATGAGTACTTC	CASSYSPGDDEYF
TRBJ1-4	.	TRBV28	.	TGTGCCAGCAGTACACAAAACAGGCCCCTGGCCCAATTT	CASSTQNRPLAQF
TRBJ1-4	many	TRBV9	.	TGTGCCAGCAGCGCGTACAGCGCAACTAATGAAAAACTGTTTTTT	CASSAYSATNEKLFF
TRBJ2-7	many	TRBV6-5	TRBD1	TGTGCCAGCAGTTCGACGCTGGACAGGACCCTCACCCGGGAGCAGTACTTC	CASSSTLDRTLTREQYF
TRBJ2-3	.	TRBV6-1	TRBD2	TGTGCCAGCAGTGAAGCTAGGACTAGCGGGGAGAAAAGCACAGATACGCAGTATTTT	CASSEARTSGEKSTDTQYF
TRBJ2-3	few	TRBV14	.	TGTGCCAGCAGCCAACCCTCGATCGGGGGCTGGGCAGATACGCAGTATTTT	CASSQPSIGGWADTQYF
TRBJ2-5	.	TRBV25-1	.	TGTGCCAGCAGTCCCACCGACAGTAAAGAGACCCAGTACTTC	CASSPTDSKETQYF
TRBJ1-1	.	TRBV4-2	.	TGTGCCAGCAGCCAAGACGGGGCGTGGGTGGGCACTGAAGCTTTCTTT	CASSQDGAWVGTEAFF
TRBJ2-5	many	TRBV7-9	.	TGTGCCAGCGGAAGGAGCGGCCAAGAGACCCAGTACTTC	CASGRSGQETQYF
TRBJ2-3	many	TRBV28	.	TGTGCCAGCAGTTTTAGGTTGTACGGCAGGGGCAGCACAGATACGCAGTATTTT	CASSFRLYGRGSTDTQYF
TRBJ1-1	many	TRBV9	.	TGTGCCAGCAGTGTAGACAAGAACACTGAAGCTTTCTTT	CASSVDKNTEAFF
TRBJ2-2	many	TRBV28	.	TGTGCCAGCAGTTTGCTACAGGGTGACACCGGGGAGCTGTTTTTT	CASSLLQGDTGELFF
TRBJ2-1	many	TRBV24-1	.	TGTGCCACCAGTGACACTACGCGAATCGGCAATGAGCAGTTCTTC	CATSDTTRIGNEQFF
TRBJ1-6	many	TRBV6-1	TRBD1	TGTGCCGGAAGGACAGGGAGTCCCACTCCCCAAATTTCACCCCTCCACTTT	CAGRTGSPTPQISPLHF
TRBJ2-1	many	TRBV13	.	TGTGCCAGCAGCAAGACCTACAATGAGCAGTTCTTC	CASSKTYNEQFF
TRBJ1-5	few	TRBV3-1	TRBD1	TGTGCCAGCAGTTTACAGGGGGCATGGCAGCCCCAGCATTTT	CASSLQGAWQPQHF
TRBJ2-3	many	TRBV7-9	TRBD2	TGTGCCAGCAGCTTATATGGAGCGGGGGCAGATACGCAGTATTTT	CASSLYGAGADTQYF
TRBJ1-4	many	TRBV2	TRBD1	TGTGCCAGCATTCCCGAACAGGGGTTGAGTGAAAAACTGTTTTTT	CASIPEQGLSEKLFF
TRBJ2-7	many	TRBV28	.	TGTGCCAGCAGAGGGTCAGGGCAGAAGACCCGATTGTCCTACGAGCAGTACTTC	CASRGSGQKTRLSYEQYF
TRBJ2-5	.	TRBV15	.	TGTGCCACCAGCAGATTCCAAGAGACCCAGTACTTC	CATSRFQETQYF
TRBJ2-7	once	TRBV7-7	TRBD1	TGTGCCAGCAGCTACCGGACAGGGACCGAGCAGTACTTC	CASSYRTGTEQYF
TRBJ1-5	many	TRBV12-3/TRBV12-4	.	TGTGCCAGCAGTTTAACAGGACATCAGCCCCAGCATTTT	CASSLTGHQPQHF
TRBJ2-7	.	TRBV5-1	TRBD1	TGCGCCAGCAGCCCCGACAGGGTCTACGAGCAGTACTTC	CASSPDRVYEQYF
TRBJ2-5	many	TRBV4-1	.	TGCGCCAGCAGCCTATCGGGGACCCAGTACTTC	CASSLSGTQYF
TRBJ2-7	many	TRBV12-3/TRBV12-4	TRBD1	TGTGCCAGCAGTTTAGGGACAGGGGTCTCCGAGCAGTACTTC	CASSLGTGVSEQYF
TRBJ1-1	many	TRBV27	.	TGTGCCAGCAGTTCCACCCTAGTGAACACTGAAGCTTTCTTT	CASSSTLVNTEAFF
TRBJ1-2	.	TRBV7-2	TRBD1	TGTGCCAGCAGCCGACGACAGGGGGCTGTAGACTATGGCTACACCTTC	CASSRRQGAVDYGYTF
TRBJ1-3	few	TRBV5-1	.	TGCGCCAGCAGCTTGGGAGTTCTCTCTGGAAACACCATATATTTT	CASSLGVLSGNTIYF
TRBJ2-1	.	TRBV5-6	TRBD2	TGTGCCAGCAGCTTGGTTAAACCAAATCCTCAGCGGGGGGCCTCGGCTTACAATGAGCAGTTCTTC	CASSLVKPNPQRGASAYNEQFF
TRBJ1-5	many	TRBV5-1	.	TGTGCCAGCAGCTTAGGGGACAATCAGCCCCAGCATTTT	CASSLGDNQPQHF
TRBJ1-4	many	TRBV4-1	.	TGCGCCAGCAGCCAAGTTCGGAGAGGTGAAAAACTGTTTTTT	CASSQVRRGEKLFF
TRBJ2-7	.	TRBV20-1	.	TGCAGTGCTACTCTACCCTCCGGGACGGGGGGACAACCCACCTCCTACGAGCAGTACTTC	CSATLPSGTGGQPTSYEQYF
TRBJ1-6	.	TRBV9	TRBD1	TGTGCCAGCAGCGAACAGGGGGCTGAGTCACCCCTCCACTTT	CASSEQGAESPLHF
TRBJ2-7	many	TRBV11-2	.	TGCGCCAGCAGCCTAGGACGGGGCCCGTACGAGCAGTACTTC	CASSLGRGPYEQYF
TRBJ2-5	few	TRBV5-1	.	TGCGCCAGCAGCCCCCAGGGCAGGGGAGAGACCCAGTACTTC	CASSPQGRGETQYF
TRBJ1-2	many	TRBV5-1	.	TGTGCCAGCAGCTTACGGGGGGCGGACTATGGCTACACCTTC	CASSLRGADYGYTF